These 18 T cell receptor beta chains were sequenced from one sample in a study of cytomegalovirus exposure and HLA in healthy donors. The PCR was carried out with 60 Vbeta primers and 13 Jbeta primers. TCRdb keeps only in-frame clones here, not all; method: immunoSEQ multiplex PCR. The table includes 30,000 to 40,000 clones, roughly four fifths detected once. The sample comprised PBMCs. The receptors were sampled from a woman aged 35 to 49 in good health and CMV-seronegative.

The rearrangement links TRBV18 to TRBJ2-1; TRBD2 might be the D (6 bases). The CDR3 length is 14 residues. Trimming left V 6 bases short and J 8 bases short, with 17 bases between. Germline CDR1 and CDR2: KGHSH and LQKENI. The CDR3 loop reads CASSPPGVGHEQFF. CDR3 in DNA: TGTGCCAGCTCCCCGCCGGGGGTCGGGCATGAGCAGTTCTTC.

The CDR3 is CASILGTQGGYTF. The CDR3 nucleotides read TGTGCCAGCATTCTCGGGACACAAGGAGGCTACACCTTC. This chain connects TRBV2 to TRBJ1-2, with D perhaps matching TRBD1 (6 bases). Trimming pared 7 bases from V and 8 bases from J, leaving 17 bases between. Germline CDR1 SNHLY, CDR2 FYNNEI. There are 13 residues in the CDR3. Full variable domain (outside the CDR3, taken from reference TRBV2 and TRBJ1-2): EPEVTQTPSHQVTQMGQEVILRCVPISNHLYFYWYRQILGQKVEFLVSFYNNEISEKSEIFDDQFSVERPDGSNFTLKIRSTKLEDSAMYFCASILGTQGGYTFGSGTRLTVV.

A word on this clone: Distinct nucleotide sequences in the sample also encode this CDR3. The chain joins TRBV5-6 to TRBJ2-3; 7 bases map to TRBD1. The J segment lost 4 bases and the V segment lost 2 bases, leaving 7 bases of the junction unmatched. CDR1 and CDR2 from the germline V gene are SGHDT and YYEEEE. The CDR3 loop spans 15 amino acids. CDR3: CASSFDRAVADTQYF. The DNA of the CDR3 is TGTGCCAGCAGCTTCGACAGGGCCGTCGCAGATACGCAGTATTTT.

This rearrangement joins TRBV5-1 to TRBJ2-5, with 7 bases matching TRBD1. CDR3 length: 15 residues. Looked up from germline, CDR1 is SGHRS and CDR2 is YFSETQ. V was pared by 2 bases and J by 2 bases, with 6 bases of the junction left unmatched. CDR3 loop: CASSLIGTDQETQYF. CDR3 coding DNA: TGCGCCAGCAGCTTAATTGGGACAGATCAAGAGACCCAGTACTTC.

The DNA for the CDR3 is TGTGCCAGCAGCCCTGACAGGGGGGATCAGCCCCAGCATTTT. Protein product: CASSPDRGDQPQHF. The chain has TRBV5-4 and TRBJ1-5; 9 bases are shared with TRBD1. Germline-derived CDR1 and CDR2 are SGHNT and YYREEE (reference sequence). J was trimmed by 5 bases and V by 4 bases; bases with no gene match: 4. The CDR3 is 14 amino acids.

The CDR3 is CSATTSSGGSAVRDTQYF. The CDR3 DNA reads as TGCAGCGCCACCACCAGCAGCGGGGGGAGCGCAGTGAGAGATACGCAGTATTTT. The rearrangement links TRBV29-1 to TRBJ2-3, with 9 bases identical to TRBD2. After removal of 7 bases from V and 5 bases from J, the junction contained 22 bases not matched to a gene. This CDR3 region has 18 residues. Germline-derived CDR1 and CDR2 are SQVTM and ANQGSEA.

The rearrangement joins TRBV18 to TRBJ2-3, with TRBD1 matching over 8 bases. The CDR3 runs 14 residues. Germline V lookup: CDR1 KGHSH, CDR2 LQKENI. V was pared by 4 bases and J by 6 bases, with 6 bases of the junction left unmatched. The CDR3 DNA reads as TGTGCCAGCTCACGGACAGGGCAGGCTGATACGCAGTATTTT. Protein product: CASSRTGQADTQYF.

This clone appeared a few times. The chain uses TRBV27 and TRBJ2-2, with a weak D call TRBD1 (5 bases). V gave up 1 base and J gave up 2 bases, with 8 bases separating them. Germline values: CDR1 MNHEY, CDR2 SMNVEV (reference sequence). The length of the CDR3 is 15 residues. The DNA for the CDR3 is TGTGCCAGCAGTTTATATACAGGAAACACCGGGGAGCTGTTTTTT. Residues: CASSLYTGNTGELFF.

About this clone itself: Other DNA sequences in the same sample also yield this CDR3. DNA of the CDR3: TGTGCCAGCAGTTTACAGGGCAACTATGGCTACACCTTC. Residues: CASSLQGNYGYTF. The chain links TRBV28 to TRBJ1-2; a weak D match, TRBD1 (5 bases). From germline, CDR1 is MDHEN and CDR2 SYDVKM. The CDR3 runs 13 residues. V was pared by 2 bases and J by 2 bases, with 6 bases between.

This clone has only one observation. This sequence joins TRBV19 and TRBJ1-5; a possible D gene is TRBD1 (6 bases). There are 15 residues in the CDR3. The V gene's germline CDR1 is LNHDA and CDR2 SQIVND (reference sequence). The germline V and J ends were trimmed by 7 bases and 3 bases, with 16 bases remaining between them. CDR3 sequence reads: CASTYRWDINQPQHF. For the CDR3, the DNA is TGTGCCAGTACCTATAGGTGGGACATCAATCAGCCCCAGCATTTT. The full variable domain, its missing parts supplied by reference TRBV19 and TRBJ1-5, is DGGITQSPKYLFRKEGQNVTLSCEQNLNHDAMYWYRQDPGQGLRLIYYSQIVNDFQKGDIAEGYSVSREKKESFPLTVTSAQKNPTAFYLCASTYRWDINQPQHFGDGTRLSIL.

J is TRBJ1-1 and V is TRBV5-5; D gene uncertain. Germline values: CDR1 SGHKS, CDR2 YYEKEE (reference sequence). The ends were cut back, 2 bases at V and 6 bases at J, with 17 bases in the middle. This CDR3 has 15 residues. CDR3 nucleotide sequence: TGTGCCAGCAGCTTTGGCCTCCCCAGTGGAGCTGAAGCTTTCTTT. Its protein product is CASSFGLPSGAEAFF.

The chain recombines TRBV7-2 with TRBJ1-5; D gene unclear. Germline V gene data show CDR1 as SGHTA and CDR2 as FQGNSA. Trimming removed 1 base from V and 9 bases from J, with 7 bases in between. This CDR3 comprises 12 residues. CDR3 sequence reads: CASSLERGPQHF. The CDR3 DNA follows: TGTGCCAGCAGCTTAGAAAGAGGGCCCCAGCATTTT.

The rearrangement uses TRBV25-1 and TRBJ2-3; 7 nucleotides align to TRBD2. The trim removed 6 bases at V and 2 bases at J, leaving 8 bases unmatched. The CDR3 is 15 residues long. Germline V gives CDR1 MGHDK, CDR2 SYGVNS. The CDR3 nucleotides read TGTGCCAGCAGAGACTTAGGGAGGGTCACAGATACGCAGTATTTT. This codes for CASRDLGRVTDTQYF. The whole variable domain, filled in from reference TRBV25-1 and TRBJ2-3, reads EADIYQTPRYLVIGTGKKITLECSQTMGHDKMYWYQQDPGMELHLIHYSYGVNSTEKGDLSSESTVSRIRTEHFPLTLESARPSHTSQYLCASRDLGRVTDTQYFGPGTRLTVL.

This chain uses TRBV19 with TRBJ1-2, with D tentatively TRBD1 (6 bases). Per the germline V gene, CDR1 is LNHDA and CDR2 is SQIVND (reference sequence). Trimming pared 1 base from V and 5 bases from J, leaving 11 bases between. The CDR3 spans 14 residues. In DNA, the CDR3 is TGTGCCAGTAGTATAGGACAGGCGGAGTATGGCTACACCTTC. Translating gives CASSIGQAEYGYTF.

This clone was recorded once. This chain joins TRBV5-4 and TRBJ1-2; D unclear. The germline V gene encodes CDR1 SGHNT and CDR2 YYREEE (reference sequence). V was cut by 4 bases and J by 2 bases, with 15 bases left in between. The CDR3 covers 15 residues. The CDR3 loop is CASSTTRETNYGYTF. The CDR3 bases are TGTGCCAGCAGCACAACCCGGGAGACCAACTATGGCTACACCTTC. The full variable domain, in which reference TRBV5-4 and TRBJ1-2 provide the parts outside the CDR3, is ETGVTQSPTHLIKTRGQQVTLRCSSQSGHNTVSWYQQALGQGPQFIFQYYREEENGRGNFPPRFSGLQFPNYSSELNVNALELDDSALYLCASSTTRETNYGYTFGSGTRLTVV.

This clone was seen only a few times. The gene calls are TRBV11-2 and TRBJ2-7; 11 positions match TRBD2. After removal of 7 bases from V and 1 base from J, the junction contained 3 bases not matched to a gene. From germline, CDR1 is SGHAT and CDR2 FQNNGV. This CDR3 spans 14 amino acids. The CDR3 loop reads CASTRTSGSYEQYF. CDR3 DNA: TGTGCCAGCACCCGGACTAGCGGGTCCTACGAGCAGTACTTC.

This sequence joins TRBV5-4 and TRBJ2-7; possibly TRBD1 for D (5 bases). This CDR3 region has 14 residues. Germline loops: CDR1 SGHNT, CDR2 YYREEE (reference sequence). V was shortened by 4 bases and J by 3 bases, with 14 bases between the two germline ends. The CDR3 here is CASSSQATDYEQYF. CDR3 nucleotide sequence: TGTGCCAGCAGCAGTCAGGCGACAGACTACGAGCAGTACTTC.

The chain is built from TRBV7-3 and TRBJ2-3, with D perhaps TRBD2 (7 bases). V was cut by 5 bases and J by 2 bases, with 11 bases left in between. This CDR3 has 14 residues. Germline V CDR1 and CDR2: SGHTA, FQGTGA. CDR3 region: CASSIGGATDTQYF. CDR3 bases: TGTGCCAGCAGCATTGGGGGGGCCACAGATACGCAGTATTTT. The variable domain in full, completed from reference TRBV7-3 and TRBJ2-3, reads GAGVSQTPSNKVTEKGKYVELRCDPISGHTALYWYRQSLGQGPEFLIYFQGTGAADDSGLPNDRFFAVRPEGSVSTLKIQRTERGDSAVYLCASSIGGATDTQYFGPGTRLTVL.